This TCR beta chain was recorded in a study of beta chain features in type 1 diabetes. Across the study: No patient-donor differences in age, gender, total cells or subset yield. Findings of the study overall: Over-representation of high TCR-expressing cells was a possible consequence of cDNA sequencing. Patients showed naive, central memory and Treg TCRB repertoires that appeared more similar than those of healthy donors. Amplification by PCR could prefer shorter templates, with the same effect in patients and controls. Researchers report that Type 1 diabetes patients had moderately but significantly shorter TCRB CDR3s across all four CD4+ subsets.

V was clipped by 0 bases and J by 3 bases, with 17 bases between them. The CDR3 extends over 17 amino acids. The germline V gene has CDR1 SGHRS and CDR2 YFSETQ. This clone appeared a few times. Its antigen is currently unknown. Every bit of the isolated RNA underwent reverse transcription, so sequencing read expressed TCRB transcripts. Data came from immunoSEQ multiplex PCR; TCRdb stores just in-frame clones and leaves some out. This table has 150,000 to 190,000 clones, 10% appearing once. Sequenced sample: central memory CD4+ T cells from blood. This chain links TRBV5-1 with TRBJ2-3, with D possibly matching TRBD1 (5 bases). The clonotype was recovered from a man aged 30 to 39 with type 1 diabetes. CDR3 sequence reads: CASSLAPDKTGTDTQYF. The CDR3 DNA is TGCGCCAGCAGCTTGGCCCCGGACAAAACCGGGACAGATACGCAGTATTTT.